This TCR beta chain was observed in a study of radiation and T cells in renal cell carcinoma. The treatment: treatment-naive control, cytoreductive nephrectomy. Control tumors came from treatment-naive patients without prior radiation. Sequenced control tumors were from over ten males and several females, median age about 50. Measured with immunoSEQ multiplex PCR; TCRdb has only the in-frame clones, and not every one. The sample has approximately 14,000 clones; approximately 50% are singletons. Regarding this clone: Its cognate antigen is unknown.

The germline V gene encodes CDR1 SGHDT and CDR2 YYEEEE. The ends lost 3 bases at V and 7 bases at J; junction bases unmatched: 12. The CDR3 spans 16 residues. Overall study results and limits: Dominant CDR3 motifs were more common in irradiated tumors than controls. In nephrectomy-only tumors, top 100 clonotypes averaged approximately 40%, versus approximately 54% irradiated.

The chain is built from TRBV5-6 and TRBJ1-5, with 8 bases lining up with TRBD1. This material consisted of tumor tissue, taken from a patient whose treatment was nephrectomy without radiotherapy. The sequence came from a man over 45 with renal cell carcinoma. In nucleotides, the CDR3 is TGTGCCAGCAGCTACACTGGACAGGGCTTATGGCAGCCCCAGCATTTT. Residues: CASSYTGQGLWQPQHF.